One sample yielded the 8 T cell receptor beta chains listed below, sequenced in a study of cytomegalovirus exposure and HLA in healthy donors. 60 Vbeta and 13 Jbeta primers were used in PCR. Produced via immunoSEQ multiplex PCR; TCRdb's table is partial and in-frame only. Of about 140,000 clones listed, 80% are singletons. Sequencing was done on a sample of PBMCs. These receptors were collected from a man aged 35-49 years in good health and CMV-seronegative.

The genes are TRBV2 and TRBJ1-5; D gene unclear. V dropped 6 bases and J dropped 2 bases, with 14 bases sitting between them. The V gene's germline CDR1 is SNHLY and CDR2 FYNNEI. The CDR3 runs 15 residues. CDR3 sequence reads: CASSQGMGRNQPQHF. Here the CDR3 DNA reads TGTGCCAGCAGCCAAGGTATGGGCCGCAATCAGCCCCAGCATTTT.

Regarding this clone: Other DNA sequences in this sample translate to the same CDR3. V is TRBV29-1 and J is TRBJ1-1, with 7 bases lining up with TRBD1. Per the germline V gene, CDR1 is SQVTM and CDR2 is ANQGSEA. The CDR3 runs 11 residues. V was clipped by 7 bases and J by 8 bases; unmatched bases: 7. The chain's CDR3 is CSGRQGPEAFF. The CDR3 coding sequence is TGCAGCGGCAGACAGGGACCAGAAGCTTTCTTT.

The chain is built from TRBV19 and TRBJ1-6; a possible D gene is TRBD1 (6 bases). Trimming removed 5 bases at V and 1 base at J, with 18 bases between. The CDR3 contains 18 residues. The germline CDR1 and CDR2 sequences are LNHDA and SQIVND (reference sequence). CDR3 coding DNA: TGTGCCAGTAGTCCTACGTTGGCAGGGGCATCCTATAATTCACCCCTCCACTTT. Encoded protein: CASSPTLAGASYNSPLHF.

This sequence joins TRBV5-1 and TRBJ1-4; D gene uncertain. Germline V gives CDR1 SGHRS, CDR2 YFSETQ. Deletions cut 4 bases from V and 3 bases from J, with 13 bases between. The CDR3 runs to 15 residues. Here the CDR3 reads CASSTSAGSNEKLFF. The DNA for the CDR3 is TGCGCCAGCAGCACTTCAGCGGGTTCTAATGAAAAACTGTTTTTT.

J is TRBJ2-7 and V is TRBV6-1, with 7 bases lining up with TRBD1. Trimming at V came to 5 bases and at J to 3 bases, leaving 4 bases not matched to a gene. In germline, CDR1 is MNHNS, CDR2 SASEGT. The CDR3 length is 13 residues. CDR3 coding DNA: TGTGCCAGCAGTATTTGGACAGGCTACGAGCAGTACTTC. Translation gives CASSIWTGYEQYF.

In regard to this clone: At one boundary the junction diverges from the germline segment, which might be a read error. CDR3 protein: CASSRTGEGETQYF. As DNA, the CDR3 is TGTGCTAGCAGCCGAACAGGGGAAGGGGAGACCCAGTACTTC. V usage is TRBV7-7 and J usage is TRBJ2-5, with 7 bases lining up with TRBD1. The CDR3 contains 14 residues. Per the germline V gene, CDR1 is SSHAT and CDR2 is FNYEAQ (reference sequence).

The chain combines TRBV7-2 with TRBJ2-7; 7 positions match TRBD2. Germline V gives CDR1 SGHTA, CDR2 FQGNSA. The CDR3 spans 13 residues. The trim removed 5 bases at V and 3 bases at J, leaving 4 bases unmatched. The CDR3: CASSATGGYEQYF. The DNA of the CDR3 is TGTGCCAGCAGCGCCACGGGGGGCTACGAGCAGTACTTC.

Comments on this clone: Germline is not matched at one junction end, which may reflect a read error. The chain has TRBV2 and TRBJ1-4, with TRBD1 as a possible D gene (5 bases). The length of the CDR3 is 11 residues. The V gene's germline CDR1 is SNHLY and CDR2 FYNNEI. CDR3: CASSELGRAVF. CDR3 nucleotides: TGTGCCAGCAGTGAACTCGGCAGGGCTGTTTTT.